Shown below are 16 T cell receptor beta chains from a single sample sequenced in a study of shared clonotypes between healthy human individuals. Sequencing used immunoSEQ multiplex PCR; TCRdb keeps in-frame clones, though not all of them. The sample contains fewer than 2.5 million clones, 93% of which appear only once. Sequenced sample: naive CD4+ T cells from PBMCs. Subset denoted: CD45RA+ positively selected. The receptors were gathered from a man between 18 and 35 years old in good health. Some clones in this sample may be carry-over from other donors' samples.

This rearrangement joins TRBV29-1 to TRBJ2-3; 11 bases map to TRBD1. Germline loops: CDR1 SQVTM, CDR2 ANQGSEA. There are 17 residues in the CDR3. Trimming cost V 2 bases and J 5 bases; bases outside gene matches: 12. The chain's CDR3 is CSVESVRGQGVVDTQYF. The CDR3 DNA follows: TGCAGCGTTGAATCTGTTAGGGGACAGGGGGTTGTAGATACGCAGTATTTT.

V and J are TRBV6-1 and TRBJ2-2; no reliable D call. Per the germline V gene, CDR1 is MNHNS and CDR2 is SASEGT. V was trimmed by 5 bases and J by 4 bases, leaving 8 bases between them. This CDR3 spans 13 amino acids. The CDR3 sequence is CASSHSGTGELFF. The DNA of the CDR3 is TGTGCCAGCAGTCACTCGGGCACCGGGGAGCTGTTTTTT.

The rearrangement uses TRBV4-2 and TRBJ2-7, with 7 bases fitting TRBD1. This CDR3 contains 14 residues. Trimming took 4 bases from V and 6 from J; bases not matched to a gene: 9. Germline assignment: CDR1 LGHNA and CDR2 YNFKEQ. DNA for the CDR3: TGTGCCAGCAGCCTAATAACGACAGGGAGCGAGCAGTACTTC. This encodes CASSLITTGSEQYF.

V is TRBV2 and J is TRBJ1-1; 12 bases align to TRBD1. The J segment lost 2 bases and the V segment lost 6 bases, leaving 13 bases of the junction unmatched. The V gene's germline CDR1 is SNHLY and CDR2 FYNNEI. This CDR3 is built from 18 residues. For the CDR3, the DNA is TGTGCCAGCAGGCTGTCCCCGGGACAGGGGGCGATTAACACTGAAGCTTTCTTT. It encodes CASRLSPGQGAINTEAFF.

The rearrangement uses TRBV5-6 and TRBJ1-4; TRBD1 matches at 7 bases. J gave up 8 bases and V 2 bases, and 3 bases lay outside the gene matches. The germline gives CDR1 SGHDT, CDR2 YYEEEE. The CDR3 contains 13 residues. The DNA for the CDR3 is TGTGCCAGCAGCTTTGGCAGGGGGGAAAAACTGTTTTTT. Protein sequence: CASSFGRGEKLFF.

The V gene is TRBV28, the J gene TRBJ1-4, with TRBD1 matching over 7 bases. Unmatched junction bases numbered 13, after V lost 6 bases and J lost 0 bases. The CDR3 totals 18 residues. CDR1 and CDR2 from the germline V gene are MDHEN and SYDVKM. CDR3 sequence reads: CASRESTGRAPTNEKLFF. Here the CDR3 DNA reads TGTGCCAGCAGGGAATCGACAGGGAGAGCCCCAACTAATGAAAAACTGTTTTTT.

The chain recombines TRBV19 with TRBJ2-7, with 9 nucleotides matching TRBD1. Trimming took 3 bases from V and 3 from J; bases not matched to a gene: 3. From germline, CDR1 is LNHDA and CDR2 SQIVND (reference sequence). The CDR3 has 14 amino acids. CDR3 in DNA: TGTGCCAGTAGTATTGGGGACAGGGACTACGAGCAGTACTTC. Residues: CASSIGDRDYEQYF.

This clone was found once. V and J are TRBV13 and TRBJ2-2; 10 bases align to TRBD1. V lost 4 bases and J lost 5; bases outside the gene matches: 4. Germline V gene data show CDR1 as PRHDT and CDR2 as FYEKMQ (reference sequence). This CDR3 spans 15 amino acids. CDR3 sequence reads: CASSSRTGGTGELFF. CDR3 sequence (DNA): TGTGCCAGCAGCTCTCGGACAGGGGGGACCGGGGAGCTGTTTTTT. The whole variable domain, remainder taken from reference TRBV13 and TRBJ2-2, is AAGVIQSPRHLIKEKRETATLKCYPIPRHDTVYWYQQGPGQDPQFLISFYEKMQSDKGSIPDRFSAQQFSDYHSELNMSSLELGDSALYFCASSSRTGGTGELFFGEGSRLTVL.

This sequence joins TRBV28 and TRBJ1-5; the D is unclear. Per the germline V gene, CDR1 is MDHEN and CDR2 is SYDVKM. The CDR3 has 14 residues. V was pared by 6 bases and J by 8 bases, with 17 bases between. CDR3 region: CASSERSYGEPQHF. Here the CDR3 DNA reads TGTGCCAGCAGCGAGAGGAGTTACGGGGAGCCCCAGCATTTT.

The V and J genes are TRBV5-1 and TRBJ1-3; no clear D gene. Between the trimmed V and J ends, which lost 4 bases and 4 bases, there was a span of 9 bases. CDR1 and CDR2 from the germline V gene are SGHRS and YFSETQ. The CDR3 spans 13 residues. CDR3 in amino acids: CASSAGPGNTIYF. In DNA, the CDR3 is TGCGCCAGCAGCGCGGGTCCGGGAAACACCATATATTTT.

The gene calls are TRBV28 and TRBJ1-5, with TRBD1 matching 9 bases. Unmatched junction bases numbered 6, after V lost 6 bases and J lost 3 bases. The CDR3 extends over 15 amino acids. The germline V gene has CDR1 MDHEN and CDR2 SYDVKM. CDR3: CASRPQGADNQPQHF. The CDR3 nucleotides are TGTGCCAGCAGGCCACAGGGGGCAGACAATCAGCCCCAGCATTTT.

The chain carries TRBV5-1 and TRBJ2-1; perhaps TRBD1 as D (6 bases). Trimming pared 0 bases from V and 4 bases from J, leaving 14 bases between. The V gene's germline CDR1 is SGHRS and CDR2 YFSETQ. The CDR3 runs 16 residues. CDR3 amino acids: CASSLVVTGLYNEQFF. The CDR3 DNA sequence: TGCGCCAGCAGCTTGGTCGTAACAGGGTTGTACAATGAGCAGTTCTTC.

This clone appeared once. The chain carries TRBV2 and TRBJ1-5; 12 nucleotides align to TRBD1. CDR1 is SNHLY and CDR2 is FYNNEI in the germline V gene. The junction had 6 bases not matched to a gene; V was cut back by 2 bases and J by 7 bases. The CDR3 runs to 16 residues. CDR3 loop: CASSERGQGARQPQHF. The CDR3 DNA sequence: TGTGCCAGCAGTGAAAGGGGACAGGGGGCACGACAGCCCCAGCATTTT. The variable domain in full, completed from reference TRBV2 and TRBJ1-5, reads EPEVTQTPSHQVTQMGQEVILRCVPISNHLYFYWYRQILGQKVEFLVSFYNNEISEKSEIFDDQFSVERPDGSNFTLKIRSTKLEDSAMYFCASSERGQGARQPQHFGDGTRLSIL.

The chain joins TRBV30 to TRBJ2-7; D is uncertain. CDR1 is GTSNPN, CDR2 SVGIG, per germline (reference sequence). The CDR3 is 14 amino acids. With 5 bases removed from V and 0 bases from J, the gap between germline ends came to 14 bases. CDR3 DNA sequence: TGTGCCTGGTCCGACCCCACCAACTCCTACGAGCAGTACTTC. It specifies CAWSDPTNSYEQYF.

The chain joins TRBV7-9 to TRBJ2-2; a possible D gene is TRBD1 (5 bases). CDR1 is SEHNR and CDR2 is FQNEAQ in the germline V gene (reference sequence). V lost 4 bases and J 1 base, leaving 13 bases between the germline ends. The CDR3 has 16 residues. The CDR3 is CASSYNRQRNTGELFF. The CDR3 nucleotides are TGTGCCAGCAGCTACAATAGACAGAGGAACACCGGGGAGCTGTTTTTT.

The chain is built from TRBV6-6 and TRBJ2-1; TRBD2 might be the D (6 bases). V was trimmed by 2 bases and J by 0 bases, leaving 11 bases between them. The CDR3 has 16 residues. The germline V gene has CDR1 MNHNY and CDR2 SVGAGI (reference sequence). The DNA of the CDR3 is TGTGCCAGCAGTTACGGGGTAGCGGACTCCTACAATGAGCAGTTCTTC. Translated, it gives CASSYGVADSYNEQFF.